This entry lists 15 T cell receptor beta chains sequenced from one sample in a study of OX40 agonist ivuxolimab in advanced cancers. TCRdb keeps only in-frame clones here, not all; method: immunoSEQ multiplex PCR. The table records 90,000 to 100,000 clones, roughly 95% of them present only once. Sample: CD4+ or CD8+ T cells sorted from blood, taken in a trial of the OX40 agonist ivuxolimab. Receptors originate from an adult with an advanced solid tumor such as melanoma, head and neck, liver or kidney cancer.

This clone was counted a single time. The chain links TRBV5-6 to TRBJ2-7; D is unclear. V was pared by 4 bases and J by 1 base, with 12 bases between. Germline V gene lookup returns CDR1 SGHDT and CDR2 YYEEEE. The CDR3 totals 14 residues. The CDR3 sequence is CASSLEGASYEQYF. Here the CDR3 DNA reads TGTGCCAGCAGCCTGGAAGGAGCGTCCTACGAGCAGTACTTC.

The rearrangement links TRBV27 to TRBJ1-6; D is ambiguous. Trimming took 0 bases from V and 0 from J, leaving 9 bases between them. The CDR3 extends over 17 amino acids. CDR1 and CDR2 (germline): MNHEY, SMNVEV (reference sequence). This CDR3 is CASSLSRPSSYNSPLHF. Here the CDR3 DNA reads TGTGCCAGCAGTTTATCTAGACCGAGCTCCTATAATTCACCCCTCCACTTT.

V usage is TRBV19 and J usage is TRBJ2-7, with D perhaps TRBD2 (5 bases). The CDR3 is 12 residues long. The V end was cut by 1 base, the J end by 7 bases, with 8 bases between. CDR1 is LNHDA and CDR2 is SQIVND in the germline V gene (reference sequence). The DNA of the CDR3 is TGTGCCAGTAGTATAGGAGGGCTGGAGCAGTACTTC. Encoded protein: CASSIGGLEQYF.

V and J are TRBV11-3 and TRBJ2-2, with no clear D. Per the germline V gene, CDR1 is SGHNT and CDR2 is YENEEA. V was pared by 11 bases and J by 6 bases, with 16 bases between. The CDR3 runs to 13 residues. CDR3 protein: CAPPGRFAGELFF. The CDR3 DNA follows: TGTGCCCCTCCTGGGCGCTTTGCCGGGGAGCTGTTTTTT. Filled out from reference TRBV11-3 and TRBJ2-2, the complete variable domain reads EAGVVQSPRYKIIEKKQPVAFWCNPISGHNTLYWYLQNLGQGPELLIRYENEEAVDDSQLPKDRFSAERLKGVDSTLKIQPAELGDSAVYLCAPPGRFAGELFFGEGSRLTVL.

The rearrangement joins TRBV28 to TRBJ2-7, with 7 bases lining up with TRBD2. V was clipped by 5 bases and J by 5 bases; unmatched bases: 12. The germline CDR1 and CDR2 sequences are MDHEN and SYDVKM. The CDR3 is 15 residues long. The CDR3 DNA sequence: TGTGCCAGCAGTAACCAAGGGCGGGAGACCCACGAGCAGTACTTC. It specifies CASSNQGRETHEQYF.

With regard to this clone: At one boundary the junction diverges from the germline segment, which might be a read error. This chain connects TRBV6-5 to TRBJ2-7; D may be TRBD2 (5 bases). The germline CDR1 and CDR2 sequences are MNHEY and SVGAGI. This CDR3 comprises 13 residues. The CDR3 DNA is TGCGCAGCTGCCGCCGGGGTTACCTACGAGCAGTACTTC. Protein product: CAAAAGVTYEQYF.

The rearrangement links TRBV28 to TRBJ2-7; a possible D gene is TRBD2 (5 bases). The CDR3 is 14 residues long. The germline V gene encodes CDR1 MDHEN and CDR2 SYDVKM. Trimming removed 6 bases at V and 4 bases at J, with 16 bases between. The DNA of the CDR3 is TGTGCCAGCAGATACGAGGGAGAAACTTACGAGCAGTACTTC. Translation gives CASRYEGETYEQYF.

The V and J genes are TRBV5-1 and TRBJ1-1; D gene unclear. V gave up 0 bases and J gave up 3 bases, with 12 bases separating them. CDR1 is SGHRS and CDR2 is YFSETQ in the germline V gene. The CDR3 has 15 residues. This CDR3 is CASSLEATGDTEAFF. The CDR3, as DNA: TGCGCCAGCAGCTTGGAAGCCACGGGTGACACTGAAGCTTTCTTT.

The chain has TRBV4-3 and TRBJ1-5; 7 nucleotides agree with TRBD1. With V trimmed by 4 bases and J by 7 bases, 10 bases remained unmatched. The germline V gene has CDR1 LGHNA and CDR2 YSLEER. The CDR3 totals 15 residues. Written as DNA, the CDR3 is TGCGCCAGCAGCCCCGACAGGGAGGGCGGGCAGCCCCAGCATTTT. This gives the protein CASSPDREGGQPQHF.

The V call is TRBV27, the J call TRBJ1-2, with D possibly TRBD1 on 6 matching bases. V lost 8 bases to trimming and J lost 3 bases, with 10 bases between them. Germline V gives CDR1 MNHEY, CDR2 SMNVEV (reference sequence). This CDR3 is 12 amino acids long. DNA of the CDR3: TGTGCCAGCCGGACAGCTTACTATGGCTACACCTTC. This gives the protein CASRTAYYGYTF.

There are a few counts of this clone. The J gene is TRBJ1-5, the V gene TRBV7-2; 8 bases align to TRBD1. Trimming removed 2 bases from V and 5 bases from J; junction bases left unmatched: 5. Germline V gives CDR1 SGHTA, CDR2 FQGNSA. This CDR3 spans 15 amino acids. This CDR3 is CASSLFRGLDQPQHF. CDR3 nucleotides: TGTGCCAGCAGCTTATTCAGGGGGCTGGATCAGCCCCAGCATTTT.

V gene TRBV28 combines with J gene TRBJ2-2, with D perhaps matching TRBD2 (5 bases). Trimming removed 5 bases from V and 0 bases from J, with 13 bases in between. Per the germline V gene, CDR1 is MDHEN and CDR2 is SYDVKM. The CDR3 length is 16 residues. CDR3 nucleotide sequence: TGTGCCAGCAGTGCCATTCCGGGGACGAACACCGGGGAGCTGTTTTTT. Translation gives CASSAIPGTNTGELFF.

The CDR3 DNA sequence: TGTGCCACCAGCAGCGGCCAGGGCCAAGAGACCCAGTACTTC. This gives the protein CATSSGQGQETQYF. The gene calls are TRBV15 and TRBJ2-5; D might be TRBD1 (5 bases). V dropped 3 bases and J dropped 1 base, with 9 bases sitting between them. CDR1 LNHNV and CDR2 YYDKDF come from the germline V gene (reference sequence). The CDR3 runs 14 residues.

The chain has TRBV4-2 and TRBJ2-1, with a possible D match to TRBD2 (6 bases). The CDR3 extends over 15 amino acids. CDR1 and CDR2 from the germline V gene are LGHNA and YNFKEQ. V gave up 1 base and J gave up 8 bases, with 15 bases separating them. The chain's CDR3 is CASSQARRGADEQFF. CDR3 bases: TGTGCCAGCAGCCAAGCTCGGAGGGGTGCCGATGAGCAGTTCTTC.

This chain uses TRBV19 with TRBJ2-7; 7 positions agree with TRBD1. With 3 bases clipped from V and 3 bases from J, the junction kept 5 bases outside the gene matches. Germline V gives CDR1 LNHDA, CDR2 SQIVND (reference sequence). The CDR3 is 14 residues long. DNA of the CDR3: TGTGCCAGTAGTATCGGGGACAGCCACTACGAGCAGTACTTC. Residues: CASSIGDSHYEQYF.